This T cell receptor (beta chain) was obtained from a study of T cells in localized non-small cell lung cancer. TCRdb keeps only in-frame clones here, not all; method: immunoSEQ multiplex PCR. The table shows 90,000 or so clones, with 87% occurring only once. This clone was found once. The target antigen is unknown. Trimming cost V 0 bases and J 1 base; bases outside gene matches: 10. Germline CDR1 SGHDN, CDR2 FVKESK. The CDR3 totals 18 residues. Points from the study as a whole: Because only a single region of the tumor was sequenced, heterogeneity remains possible. Tumor trailed uninvolved adjacent lung in T cell clonality, which peaked there. Within adjacent lung there appeared a median around 55 of the top 100 tumor clones.

The chain employs TRBV14 and TRBJ2-5; 8 nucleotides line up with TRBD1. The source material was peripheral blood, sampled before any cancer treatment. The origin of this receptor is a man between 40 and 75 years old with stage I squamous cell lung carcinoma. CDR3 loop: CASSQDGAGQGTQETQYF. CDR3 in DNA: TGTGCCAGCAGCCAAGATGGAGCAGGACAGGGCACCCAAGAGACCCAGTACTTC.